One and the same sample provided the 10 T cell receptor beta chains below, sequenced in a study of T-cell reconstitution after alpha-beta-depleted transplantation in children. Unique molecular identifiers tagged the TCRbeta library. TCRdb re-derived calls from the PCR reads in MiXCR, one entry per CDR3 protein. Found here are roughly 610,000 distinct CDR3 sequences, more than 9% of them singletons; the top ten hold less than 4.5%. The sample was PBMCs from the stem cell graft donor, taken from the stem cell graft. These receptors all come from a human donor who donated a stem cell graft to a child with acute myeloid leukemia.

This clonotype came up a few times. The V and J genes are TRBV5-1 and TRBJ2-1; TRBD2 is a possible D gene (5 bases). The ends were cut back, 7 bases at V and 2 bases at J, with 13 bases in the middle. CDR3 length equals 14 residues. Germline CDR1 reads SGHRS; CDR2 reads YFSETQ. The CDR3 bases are TGCGCCAGCGCGGATCGGGGAGCCTACAATGAGCAGTTCTTC. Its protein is CASADRGAYNEQFF. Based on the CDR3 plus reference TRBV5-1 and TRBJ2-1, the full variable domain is KAGVTQTPRYLIKTRGQQVTLSCSPISGHRSVSWYQQTPGQGLQFLFEYFSETQRNKGNFPGRFSGRQFSNSRSEMNVSTLELGDSALYLCASADRGAYNEQFFGPGTRLTVL.

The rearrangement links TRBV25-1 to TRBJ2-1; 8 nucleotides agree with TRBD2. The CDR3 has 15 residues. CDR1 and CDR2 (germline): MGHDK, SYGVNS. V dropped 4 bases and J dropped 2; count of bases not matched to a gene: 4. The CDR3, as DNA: TGTGCCAGCAGTGCGGCGGGGGGTCCCTACAATGAGCAGTTCTTC. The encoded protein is CASSAAGGPYNEQFF.

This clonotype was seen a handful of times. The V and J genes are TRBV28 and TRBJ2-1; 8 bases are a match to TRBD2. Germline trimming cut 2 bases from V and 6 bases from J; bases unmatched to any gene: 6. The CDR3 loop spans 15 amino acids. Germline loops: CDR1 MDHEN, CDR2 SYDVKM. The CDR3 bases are TGTGCCAGCAGTTTAAGCGGGAGCTTTACCAATGAGCAGTTCTTC. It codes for CASSLSGSFTNEQFF.

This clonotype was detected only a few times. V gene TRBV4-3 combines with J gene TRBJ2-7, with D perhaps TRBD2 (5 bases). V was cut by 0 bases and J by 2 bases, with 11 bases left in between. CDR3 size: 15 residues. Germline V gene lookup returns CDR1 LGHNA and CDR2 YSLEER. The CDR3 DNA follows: TGCGCCAGCAGCCAAGATAGAGGGTTAACCTACGAGCAGTACTTC. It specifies CASSQDRGLTYEQYF.

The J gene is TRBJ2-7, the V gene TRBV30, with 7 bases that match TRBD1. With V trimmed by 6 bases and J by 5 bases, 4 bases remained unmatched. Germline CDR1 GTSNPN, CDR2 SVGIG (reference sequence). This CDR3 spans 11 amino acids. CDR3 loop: CACKGGHEQYF. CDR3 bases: TGTGCCTGTAAAGGGGGCCACGAGCAGTACTTC.

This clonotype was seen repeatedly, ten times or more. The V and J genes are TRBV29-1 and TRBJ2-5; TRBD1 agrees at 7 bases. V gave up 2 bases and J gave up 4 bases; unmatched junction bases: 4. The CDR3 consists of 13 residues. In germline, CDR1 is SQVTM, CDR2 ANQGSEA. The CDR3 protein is CSVERPGGETQYF. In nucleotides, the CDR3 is TGCAGCGTTGAAAGGCCAGGGGGAGAGACCCAGTACTTC.

For the CDR3, the DNA is TGCAGCGTCTACTCCGGACTAGCGGGAGGAATGCAAGAGACCCAGTACTTC. Protein sequence: CSVYSGLAGGMQETQYF. The chain recombines TRBV29-1 with TRBJ2-5, with TRBD2 matching over 14 bases. V lost 6 bases, J lost 2 bases, and 11 bases stayed unmatched. CDR1 is SQVTM, CDR2 ANQGSEA, per germline. CDR3 length: 17 residues.

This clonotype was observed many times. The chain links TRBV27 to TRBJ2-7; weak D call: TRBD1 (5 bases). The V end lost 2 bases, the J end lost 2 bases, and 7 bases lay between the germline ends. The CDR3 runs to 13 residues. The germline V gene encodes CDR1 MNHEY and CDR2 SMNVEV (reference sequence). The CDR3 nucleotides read TGTGCCAGCAGTTTACAGGGAACCTACGAGCAGTACTTC. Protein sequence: CASSLQGTYEQYF.

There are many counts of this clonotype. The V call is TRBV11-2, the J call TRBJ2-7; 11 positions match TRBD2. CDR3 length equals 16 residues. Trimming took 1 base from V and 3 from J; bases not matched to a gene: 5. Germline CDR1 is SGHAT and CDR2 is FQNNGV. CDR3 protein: CASSLVVGTSGYEQYF. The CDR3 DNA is TGTGCCAGCAGCTTAGTGGTGGGGACTAGCGGCTACGAGCAGTACTTC. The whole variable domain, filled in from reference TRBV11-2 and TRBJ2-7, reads EAGVAQSPRYKIIEKRQSVAFWCNPISGHATLYWYQQILGQGPKLLIQFQNNGVVDDSQLPKDRFSAERLKGVDSTLKIQPAKLEDSAVYLCASSLVVGTSGYEQYFGPGTRLTVT.

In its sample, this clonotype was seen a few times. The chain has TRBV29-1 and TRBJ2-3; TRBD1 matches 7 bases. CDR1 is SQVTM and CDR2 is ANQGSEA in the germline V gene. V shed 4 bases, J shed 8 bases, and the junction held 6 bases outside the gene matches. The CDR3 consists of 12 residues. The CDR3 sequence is CSVVGRGLTQYF. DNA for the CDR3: TGCAGCGTTGTCGGTAGGGGGCTTACGCAGTATTTT.